The 26 T cell receptor beta chains below come from one sample, sequenced in a study of shared clonotypes between healthy human individuals. The method was immunoSEQ multiplex PCR; TCRdb's version includes in-frame clones alone and lacks a portion of them. Of 1,400,000 or so clones listed, 98% to 99% are singletons. Sequenced: naive CD4+ T cells sorted from blood. Documented subset: CD45RA+ positively selected. These TCRs come from a man aged 25 to 40 in good health.

The V and J genes are TRBV20-1 and TRBJ1-1; D remains unclear. The V end lost 3 bases, the J end lost 3 bases, and 5 bases lay between the germline ends. The germline gives CDR1 DFQATT, CDR2 SNEGSKA (reference sequence). This CDR3 comprises 11 residues. CDR3 in DNA: TGCAGTGCTAGTTTGGACACTGAAGCTTTCTTT. Protein product: CSASLDTEAFF.

The chain joins TRBV10-3 to TRBJ1-1; no definite D call. The germline gives CDR1 ENHRY, CDR2 SYGVKD. The ends were cut back, 6 bases at V and 3 bases at J, with 14 bases in the middle. The CDR3 extends over 14 amino acids. The CDR3 loop is CAISDGSRHTEAFF. CDR3 DNA sequence: TGTGCCATCAGCGACGGCTCTCGGCACACTGAAGCTTTCTTT.

The chain links TRBV28 to TRBJ2-7, with 7 bases identical to TRBD1. CDR1 and CDR2 from the germline V gene are MDHEN and SYDVKM. This CDR3 has 14 residues. Trimming cost V 7 bases and J 1 base; bases outside gene matches: 7. The CDR3 sequence: CASTKGGSSYEQYF. The CDR3 DNA reads TGTGCCAGCACGAAAGGGGGCAGTTCCTACGAGCAGTACTTC.

The chain is built from TRBV15 and TRBJ1-2; possibly TRBD1 for D (5 bases). Trimming stripped 6 bases from V and 8 bases from J, with 16 bases between. The CDR3 spans 13 residues. Per the germline V gene, CDR1 is LNHNV and CDR2 is YYDKDF (reference sequence). As DNA, the CDR3 is TGTGCCACCAGACTGGGGGGGGGAGGAGGCTACACCTTC. Its protein is CATRLGGGGGYTF.

The chain couples TRBV5-1 to TRBJ2-1; 7 nucleotides align to TRBD1. The CDR3 runs 19 residues. V shed 2 bases and J 4 bases; nucleotides not matched to a gene: 18. The germline V gene encodes CDR1 SGHRS and CDR2 YFSETQ. CDR3: CASSLGRQGNFRFYNEQFF. DNA for the CDR3: TGCGCCAGCAGCTTAGGTCGACAGGGTAACTTTAGGTTTTACAATGAGCAGTTCTTC.

The V gene is TRBV6-6, the J gene TRBJ1-5, with 10 bases lining up with TRBD1. Germline CDR1 and CDR2: MNHNY and SVGAGI (reference sequence). The V segment lost 5 bases and the J segment 7 bases; nucleotides outside the gene matches: 5. CDR3 size: 14 residues. CDR3 region: CASSPGTGDQPQHF. The CDR3 nucleotides read TGTGCCAGCAGTCCCGGGACAGGGGACCAGCCCCAGCATTTT.

The chain combines TRBV5-4 with TRBJ2-1; D may be TRBD1 or TRBD2 (6 bases each). Per germline, CDR1 SGHNT and CDR2 YYREEE (reference sequence). The ends were cut back, 6 bases at V and 7 bases at J, with 20 bases in the middle. The CDR3 is 15 amino acids. Here the CDR3 reads CASTRGGRGRNEQFF. The DNA of the CDR3 is TGTGCCAGCACCCGAGGGGGACGGGGGAGGAATGAGCAGTTCTTC.

Comment on this clone: Other DNA sequences in this specimen translate into the identical CDR3. The chain has TRBV5-1 and TRBJ1-2; TRBD1 aligns across 7 bases. The germline gives CDR1 SGHRS, CDR2 YFSETQ. This CDR3 is 14 amino acids long. The V gene end was trimmed by 4 bases and the J gene end by 4 bases; junction bases not matched to a gene: 7. The CDR3 sequence is CASSRTGGPYGYTF. For the CDR3, the DNA is TGCGCCAGCAGCCGGACAGGTGGACCCTATGGCTACACCTTC.

V is TRBV5-1 and J is TRBJ1-1; D call uncertain. This CDR3 has 16 residues. Trimming removed 4 bases at V and 0 bases at J, with 16 bases between. Per the germline V gene, CDR1 is SGHRS and CDR2 is YFSETQ. CDR3 in DNA: TGCGCCAGCAGCCCCACCGGCACATTCTTGAACACTGAAGCTTTCTTT. Its protein product is CASSPTGTFLNTEAFF.

The V gene is TRBV2, the J gene TRBJ2-7; D gene unclear. The V end lost 6 bases, the J end lost 6 bases, and 18 bases lay between the germline ends. Germline CDR1 is SNHLY and CDR2 is FYNNEI. The CDR3 totals 14 residues. Here the CDR3 DNA reads TGTGCCAGCAGAAGAGACCAGTCCTCCGGCGAGCAGTACTTC. Amino acid sequence: CASRRDQSSGEQYF.

This chain uses TRBV7-6 with TRBJ2-5, with 13 bases aligning to TRBD2. CDR1 and CDR2 (germline): SGHVS, FNYEAQ. The trim removed 5 bases at V and 5 bases at J, leaving 8 bases unmatched. CDR3 size: 16 residues. The CDR3 coding sequence is TGTGCCAGCAGCCAGTGGACTAGCGGGAGTAGCGAGACCCAGTACTTC. Its translation: CASSQWTSGSSETQYF.

This chain uses TRBV15 with TRBJ1-4; no clear D. The V gene's germline CDR1 is LNHNV and CDR2 YYDKDF (reference sequence). Between the trimmed V and J ends, which lost 0 bases and 6 bases, there was a span of 11 bases. The CDR3 consists of 15 residues. CDR3: CATSREGSQDEKLFF. Here the CDR3 DNA reads TGTGCCACCAGCAGAGAGGGTTCTCAGGATGAAAAACTGTTTTTT.

On this clone itself: One end of the junction is discordant with germline, which a read error may explain. The V and J genes are TRBV20-1 and TRBJ2-7; no firm D call. Germline loops: CDR1 DFQATT, CDR2 SNEGSKA (reference sequence). The CDR3 contains 9 residues. Here the CDR3 DNA reads TGCAGTGCTAATCTGATAGGTGACTTC. Protein: CSANLIGDF.

The chain uses TRBV28 and TRBJ2-3; D not resolved. The CDR3 consists of 16 residues. Germline V gene lookup returns CDR1 MDHEN and CDR2 SYDVKM. The ends were cut back, 4 bases at V and 4 bases at J, with 18 bases in the middle. The CDR3 region has the DNA TGTGCCAGCAGTTCGACACCCCGTCTTTTAGCAGATACGCAGTATTTT. This translates into CASSSTPRLLADTQYF. The variable domain in full, completed from reference TRBV28 and TRBJ2-3, reads DVKVTQSSRYLVKRTGEKVFLECVQDMDHENMFWYRQDPGLGLRLIYFSYDVKMKEKGDIPEGYSVSREKKERFSLILESASTNQTSMYLCASSSTPRLLADTQYFGPGTRLTVL.

This chain joins TRBV5-1 and TRBJ1-4; 8 nucleotides align to TRBD1. The trim removed 4 bases at V and 4 bases at J, leaving 12 bases unmatched. Germline loops: CDR1 SGHRS, CDR2 YFSETQ. CDR3 length equals 17 residues. The CDR3 bases are TGCGCCAGCAGCCCAACGTCAGGGGGCTGGTTTAATGAAAAACTGTTTTTT. This codes for CASSPTSGGWFNEKLFF.

V and J are TRBV7-2 and TRBJ2-3; D gene uncertain. V was trimmed by 0 bases and J by 2 bases, leaving 6 bases between them. Germline CDR1 reads SGHTA; CDR2 reads FQGNSA. This CDR3 is 14 amino acids long. CDR3 in amino acids: CASSLAQITDTQYF. DNA of the CDR3: TGTGCCAGCAGCTTAGCCCAGATCACAGATACGCAGTATTTT.

This clone was seen just once. The genes are TRBV28 and TRBJ2-7; 7 positions agree with TRBD2. The CDR3 contains 13 residues. The V gene's germline CDR1 is MDHEN and CDR2 SYDVKM. V lost 5 bases to trimming and J lost 3 bases; unmatched junction nucleotides: 4. CDR3 sequence (DNA): TGTGCCAGCAGTGCTAGCGGCATCTACGAGCAGTACTTC. Its protein product is CASSASGIYEQYF.

J is TRBJ2-7 and V is TRBV10-1, with a weak D call TRBD1 (5 bases). Trimming pared 3 bases from V and 7 bases from J, leaving 10 bases between. CDR1 and CDR2 (germline): WNHNN, SYGVQD (reference sequence). CDR3 size: 12 residues. This CDR3 reads CASSDPQGEQYF. The CDR3 region has the DNA TGCGCCAGCAGTGATCCGCAGGGAGAGCAGTACTTC.

The chain uses TRBV18 and TRBJ1-1; the match to TRBD1 covers 8 bases. The trim removed 4 bases at V and 5 bases at J, leaving 12 bases unmatched. The CDR3 totals 16 residues. The V gene's germline CDR1 is KGHSH and CDR2 LQKENI. This CDR3 is CASSLKTGDFWTEAFF. DNA of the CDR3: TGTGCCAGCTCACTAAAGACAGGGGATTTTTGGACTGAAGCTTTCTTT.

The CDR3 DNA reads TGTGCCAGCAGCACCCGACAGGGATTCTACGAGCAGTACTTC. Amino acids: CASSTRQGFYEQYF. The genes are TRBV6-6 and TRBJ2-7; TRBD1 matches 7 bases. The CDR3 consists of 14 residues. Germline lookup yields CDR1 MNHNY and CDR2 SVGAGI (reference sequence). J lost 3 bases, V lost 6 bases, and 8 bases had no gene match.

In regard to this clone: This CDR3 is also generated by other DNA sequences in the sample. The CDR3 nucleotides are TGCGCCAGCAGCCAAGGAACGGCGTCTAACTATGGCTACACCTTC. The encoded protein is CASSQGTASNYGYTF. V usage is TRBV4-1 and J usage is TRBJ1-2; D remains unclear. Germline V gene lookup returns CDR1 MGHRA and CDR2 YSYEKL. CDR3 length equals 15 residues. Trimming pared 1 base from V and 0 bases from J, leaving 9 bases between.

The chain uses TRBV6-5 and TRBJ2-7, with 7 bases fitting TRBD1. The J segment lost 2 bases and the V segment lost 6 bases, leaving 10 bases of the junction unmatched. Germline assignment: CDR1 MNHEY and CDR2 SVGAGI. CDR3 length equals 15 residues. The CDR3 protein is CASRDIQGKPYEQYF. For the CDR3, the DNA is TGTGCCAGCAGGGACATACAGGGGAAGCCCTACGAGCAGTACTTC.

The genes are TRBV7-2 and TRBJ1-3; D unresolved. This CDR3 has 14 amino acids. CDR1 is SGHTA, CDR2 FQGNSA, per germline. V lost 0 bases and J 4 bases, leaving 7 bases between the germline ends. The CDR3 nucleotides are TGTGCCAGCAGCTTAGCTAGGCAGGGAAACACCATATATTTT. Amino acid sequence: CASSLARQGNTIYF.

The V and J genes are TRBV2 and TRBJ2-7, with TRBD1 identical over 7 bases. The CDR3 is 14 residues long. The V and J ends lost 8 bases and 3 bases, in that order; junction bases with no gene match: 10. Germline CDR1 reads SNHLY; CDR2 reads FYNNEI. CDR3 sequence: CASLHRQGNYEQYF. The CDR3 DNA follows: TGTGCCAGCCTACACAGACAGGGTAACTACGAGCAGTACTTC. Filled out from reference TRBV2 and TRBJ2-7, the complete variable domain reads EPEVTQTPSHQVTQMGQEVILRCVPISNHLYFYWYRQILGQKVEFLVSFYNNEISEKSEIFDDQFSVERPDGSNFTLKIRSTKLEDSAMYFCASLHRQGNYEQYFGPGTRLTVT.

V gene TRBV7-9 combines with J gene TRBJ2-7; 9 bases are shared with TRBD2. The ends lost 3 bases at V and 4 bases at J; junction bases unmatched: 4. Germline-derived CDR1 and CDR2 are SEHNR and FQNEAQ (reference sequence). This CDR3 has 14 residues. CDR3 loop: CASSLGLANYEQYF. CDR3 DNA sequence: TGTGCCAGCAGCTTGGGACTAGCAAATTACGAGCAGTACTTC.

The CDR3 sequence is CASSGDARGWTQYF. In DNA, the CDR3 is TGTGCCAGCAGTGGGGATGCCCGCGGATGGACCCAGTACTTC. The chain combines TRBV28 with TRBJ2-5; D not resolved. The CDR3 is 14 residues long. V dropped 5 bases and J dropped 7 bases, with 17 bases sitting between them. Germline lookup yields CDR1 MDHEN and CDR2 SYDVKM.